This T cell receptor beta chain was retrieved from a study of long-term antiretroviral therapy in people with HIV. Whole-study results and caveats: Repertoire composition at all time points was dominated by clones that had expanded before ART. CDR3 lengths in HIV samples spanned a narrower range than controls. Blood was collected between about 2003 and 2017, possibly under older ART regimens.

Samples held about 0.9-11 million cryopreserved PBMC, and DNA extraction followed. Turning to this clone: Its antigen is unknown.

At the survey level, the v3.0 immunoSEQ assay was run. The data were produced by immunoSEQ multiplex PCR, yet TCRdb's version contains in-frame clones alone and is incomplete. The sample includes roughly 14,000 clones, under 80% of them seen just once. The TCR was taken from a man aged 35 to 55 with HIV. Sample: unsorted PBMCs, taken 3.1 years after starting antiretroviral therapy.

The CDR3 nucleotides are TGCAGCGTTGGACGACAGTTCATTAGCACAGATACGCAGTATTTT. It specifies CSVGRQFISTDTQYF. The rearrangement uses TRBV29-1 and TRBJ2-3, with D possibly being TRBD1 (5 bases). V was pared by 4 bases and J by 0 bases, with 14 bases between. From germline, CDR1 is SQVTM and CDR2 ANQGSEA. This CDR3 spans 15 amino acids.